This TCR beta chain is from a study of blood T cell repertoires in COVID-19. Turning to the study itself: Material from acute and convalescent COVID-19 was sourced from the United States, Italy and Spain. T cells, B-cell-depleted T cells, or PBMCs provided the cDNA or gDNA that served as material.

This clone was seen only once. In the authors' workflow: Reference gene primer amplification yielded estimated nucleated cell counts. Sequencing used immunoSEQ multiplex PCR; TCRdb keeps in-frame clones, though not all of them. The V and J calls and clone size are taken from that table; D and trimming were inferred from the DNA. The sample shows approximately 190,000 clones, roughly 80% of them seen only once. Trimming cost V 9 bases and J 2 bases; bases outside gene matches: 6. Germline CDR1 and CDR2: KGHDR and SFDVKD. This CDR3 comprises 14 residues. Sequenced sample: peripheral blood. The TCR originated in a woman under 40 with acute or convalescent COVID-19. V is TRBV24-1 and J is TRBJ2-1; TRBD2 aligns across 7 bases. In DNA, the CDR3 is TGTGCCACCGGCCGGGACTATCCCTACAATGAGCAGTTCTTC. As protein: CATGRDYPYNEQFF.